This T cell receptor (beta chain) comes out of a study of blood T cell repertoires in COVID-19. Sequencing was performed with immunoSEQ multiplex PCR; in TCRdb, only in-frame clones are kept and a portion is missing. The repertoire holds approximately 180,000 clones, with approximately 85% as singletons. This CDR3 has 17 residues. Germline CDR1 reads SGHRS; CDR2 reads YFSETQ. V lost 0 bases and J lost 7, with 19 bases in between. In Cohort 3, a recovered donor had either two negative PCRs, clearance, or symptom resolution. This clone was picked up one time. V is TRBV5-1 and J is TRBJ1-4, with a tentative D call TRBD1 (6 bases). This clonotype originated in a man aged 35 to 55 who had recovered from COVID-19. The sequencing sample was made of PBMCs or T cells enriched from blood (not recorded which). CDR3 bases: TGCGCCAGCAGCTTGGGTCGTACAGCCGCAGGGGTTGAAAAACTGTTTTTT. Its translation is CASSLGRTAAGVEKLFF.